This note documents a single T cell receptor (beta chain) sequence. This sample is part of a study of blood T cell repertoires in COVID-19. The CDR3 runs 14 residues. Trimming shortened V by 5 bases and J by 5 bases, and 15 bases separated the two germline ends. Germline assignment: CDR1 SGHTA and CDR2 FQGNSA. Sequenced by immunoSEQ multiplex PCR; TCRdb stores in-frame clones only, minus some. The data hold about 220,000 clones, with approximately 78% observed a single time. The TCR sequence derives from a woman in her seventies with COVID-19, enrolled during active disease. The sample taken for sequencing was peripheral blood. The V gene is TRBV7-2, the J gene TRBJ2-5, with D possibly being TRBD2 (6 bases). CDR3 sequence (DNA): TGTGCCAGCAGCGGAGGGGTGGGTGTTGAGACCCAGTACTTC. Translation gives CASSGGVGVETQYF. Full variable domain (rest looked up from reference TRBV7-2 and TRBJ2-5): GAGVSQSPSNKVTEKGKDVELRCDPISGHTALYWYRQSLGQGLEFLIYFQGNSAPDKSGLPSDRFSAERTGGSVSTLTIQRTQQEDSAVYLCASSGGVGVETQYFGPGTRLLVL.